The rows below give T cell receptor beta chains drawn from one sample of a study of blood T cell repertoires in COVID-19. Generated by immunoSEQ multiplex PCR, the TCRdb table keeps only in-frame clones and is missing some. Of 120,000 to 150,000 clones listed, roughly 90% are singletons. The sequencing input was peripheral blood. These receptors came from a human donor in a cohort sampled during active COVID-19. The CDR3 runs from the conserved cysteine through the conserved F or W. A D gene is named only where the DNA matches it firmly. Only part of the rows carry a size: once, few, many, or a class if the clone is expanded.

TGTGCCAGCAGCTTTGGGTCACTTGGGGGAGGCACCGGGGAGCTGTTTTTT,CASSFGSLGGGTGELFF,-,-,TRBJ2-2,TRBV7-3
TGTGCCAGCATTGCGGGATTAGGGACCGGGGAGCTGTTTTTT,CASIAGLGTGELFF,-,-,TRBJ2-2,TRBV27
TGCGCCAGCAGCCCGGGACTAGCGGGAGGTCGTACGGAGACCCAGTACTTC,CASSPGLAGGRTETQYF,TRBD2,-,TRBJ2-5,TRBV4-3
TGCGCCAGCAGCCAAGTGGGGGCGCACTCCTCTGGGGCCAACGTCCTGACTTTC,CASSQVGAHSSGANVLTF,-,-,TRBJ2-6,TRBV4-3
TGCGCCAGCAGCTTGGGGACAGGGAATCAGCCCCAGCATTTT,CASSLGTGNQPQHF,TRBD1,-,TRBJ1-5,TRBV5-1
TGTGCCAGCAGCTTAGTCTCAGGGGGCTACGAGCAGTACTTC,CASSLVSGGYEQYF,TRBD1,-,TRBJ2-7,TRBV11-2
TGTGCCACCTCGGGGGTGAGCACAGATACGCAGTATTTT,CATSGVSTDTQYF,-,-,TRBJ2-3,TRBV11-2
TGTGCCAGCAGTTACTTGCTACCGTCCTACAATGAGCAGTTCTTC,CASSYLLPSYNEQFF,-,-,TRBJ2-1,TRBV6-2/TRBV6-3
TGTGCCAGCTCACCACCCAGACTAGCGGGGGTGACAGATACGCAGTATTTT,CASSPPRLAGVTDTQYF,TRBD2,-,TRBJ2-3,TRBV18
TGTGCCAGCAGCTTAAGCCAGGGGTTAAATTCACCCCTCCACTTT,CASSLSQGLNSPLHF,-,-,TRBJ1-6,TRBV7-6
TGCGCCAGCAGCTCTACTTCCCCCGCAACTAATGAAAAACTGTTTTTT,CASSSTSPATNEKLFF,-,-,TRBJ1-4,TRBV4-1
TGCAGCGCCGAAATCGGGACCTACGAGCAGTACTTC,CSAEIGTYEQYF,-,-,TRBJ2-7,TRBV29-1
TGTGCCACCAGTGGAGGGACTTTGGTGGGCTCTGAAGCTTTCTTT,CATSGGTLVGSEAFF,-,once,TRBJ1-1,TRBV24-1
TGTGCCAGCAGTTCGGTCCCACCGACACGTCGGATCTCTGGAAACACCATATATTTT,CASSSVPPTRRISGNTIYF,-,-,TRBJ1-3,TRBV27
TGTGCCAGCAGCCTCGGGACTAGCGCCCCTGAGCAGTACTTC,CASSLGTSAPEQYF,TRBD2,-,TRBJ2-7,TRBV4-2
TGTGCCAGTACCCAAGTAGGAGAGCCTTATAGCAATCAGCCCCAGCATTTT,CASTQVGEPYSNQPQHF,-,-,TRBJ1-5,TRBV19
TGTGCCAGCAGTGACCGGGACAGGGGAGATAGGGGGAATGAGCAGTTCTTC,CASSDRDRGDRGNEQFF,TRBD1,-,TRBJ2-1,TRBV6-4
TGTGCCAGCAGACAGGGCGTCGATAATTCACCCCTCCACTTT,CASRQGVDNSPLHF,-,-,TRBJ1-6,TRBV6-5
TGTGCCTGGAGTGGTGTAGCGGGATCTTACAATGAGCAGTTCTTC,CAWSGVAGSYNEQFF,TRBD2,-,TRBJ2-1,TRBV30
TGTGCCAGCAGTGGACAGTACAAAAACATTCAGTACTTC,CASSGQYKNIQYF,-,once,TRBJ2-4,TRBV2
TGTGCCCGCGGGCTAGCGGGCACCGGGGAGCTGTTTTTT,CARGLAGTGELFF,TRBD2,once,TRBJ2-2,TRBV30
TGCGCCAGCAGTACGGGGGATCAAGGGGAAAAACTGTTTTTT,CASSTGDQGEKLFF,-,-,TRBJ1-4,TRBV5-1
TGTGCCAGCAGTTACGACGGACAGCTGAACACTGAAGCTTTCTTT,CASSYDGQLNTEAFF,-,-,TRBJ1-1,TRBV6-5
TGTGCCAGCAGTTCTCAATTAGATCAGCCCCAGCATTTT,CASSSQLDQPQHF,-,-,TRBJ1-5,TRBV28
TGTGCCAGCAATGCAAGACAGGGGGCGGGAGAGCAGTTCTTC,CASNARQGAGEQFF,TRBD1,once,TRBJ2-1,TRBV6-5
TGTGCCAGCAGCTTGTTTACGGGTCTAGCGGGGGTTGAGCAGTACTTC,CASSLFTGLAGVEQYF,TRBD2,-,TRBJ2-7,TRBV5-4
TGTGCCAGCTCACCTAATCGCAGGGGCACCGGGGAGCTGTTTTTT,CASSPNRRGTGELFF,-,-,TRBJ2-2,TRBV18
TGCGCCAGCAGCCAGGACAGGGGACTATCACCCCTCCACTTT,CASSQDRGLSPLHF,TRBD1,-,TRBJ1-6,TRBV4-3
TGTGCCAGCAGCTTAACCCGTTCCGGGGAGCTGTTTTTT,CASSLTRSGELFF,-,-,TRBJ2-2,TRBV7-3
TGTGCCAGCAGTTTACCCGGAGTGAACACTGAAGCTTTCTTT,CASSLPGVNTEAFF,-,-,TRBJ1-1,TRBV28
TGCAGCGTTGAGGGGGGGGTTGTTAACACCGGGGAGCTGTTTTTT,CSVEGGVVNTGELFF,TRBD2,-,TRBJ2-2,TRBV29-1
TGTGCCAGCAGCGTGACTAGCGGGAAAGACAATGAGCAGTTCTTC,CASSVTSGKDNEQFF,TRBD2,-,TRBJ2-1,TRBV7-2
TGTGCCAGCAGCTTAGCGGGGCGTGCAACTAATGAAAAACTGTTTTTT,CASSLAGRATNEKLFF,-,-,TRBJ1-4,TRBV7-2
TGTGCCACCAGTCTCGGGGTGGCCGGGGAGCTGTTTTTT,CATSLGVAGELFF,-,-,TRBJ2-2,TRBV24-1
TGTGCCAGCAGTTATAGGGTTGAGGGCACTGAAGCTTTCTTT,CASSYRVEGTEAFF,-,-,TRBJ1-1,TRBV6-6
TGTGCCAGCAGTCGTGACAGGGTGGGTGAAAAACTGTTTTTT,CASSRDRVGEKLFF,TRBD1,-,TRBJ1-4,TRBV6-5
TGTGCCAGCAGCCAAGATTTGGGGACACAAGCTTTCTTT,CASSQDLGTQAFF,-,-,TRBJ1-1,TRBV14
TGTGCCACCTCCCAGCGGGGGGTATACAATGAGCAGTTCTTC,CATSQRGVYNEQFF,TRBD2,-,TRBJ2-1,TRBV15
TGCGCCAGCAGCTTGGAAGGAGCGTCCTACGAGCAGTACTTC,CASSLEGASYEQYF,-,-,TRBJ2-7,TRBV5-1
TGTGCCAGCAGCCCCCAGACTAGCGGGTCCCAGGGGGGTTCAGATACGCAGTATTTT,CASSPQTSGSQGGSDTQYF,TRBD2,-,TRBJ2-3,TRBV4-2
TGTGCCAGCTCACCGTATTCGACAGGGTGGGGGAAAGAGACCCAGTACTTC,CASSPYSTGWGKETQYF,TRBD1,-,TRBJ2-5,TRBV18
TGTGCCAGCAGCGTCGCCGGGACAGGGGCAAACTATGGCTACACCTTC,CASSVAGTGANYGYTF,TRBD1,-,TRBJ1-2,TRBV9
TGTGCCAGCAGCGTCAACACGTTGGAGGGCACAGATACGCAGTATTTT,CASSVNTLEGTDTQYF,-,-,TRBJ2-3,TRBV9
TGTGCCAGCAGCATCGGCAGGGGGGCTGCTGGGGCCAACGTCCTGACTTTC,CASSIGRGAAGANVLTF,-,-,TRBJ2-6,TRBV6-2/TRBV6-3
TGCGCCAGCAGCCAATTAGCGCGGGGGGGTACGCAGTATTTT,CASSQLARGGTQYF,TRBD2,few,TRBJ2-3,TRBV4-3
TGTGCCAGCAGGACCCCCGGGACTAGCGGAAACAATGAGCAGTTCTTC,CASRTPGTSGNNEQFF,TRBD2,-,TRBJ2-1,TRBV28
TGTGCCAGCAGCTTGCAGGCCCCGGGACAGGGAATGAACGAGCAGTACTTC,CASSLQAPGQGMNEQYF,TRBD1,-,TRBJ2-7,TRBV11-2
TGCGCCAGCAGCCTCAGGACAGGGGATCACGGCTACACCTTC,CASSLRTGDHGYTF,TRBD1,-,TRBJ1-2,TRBV4-3
TGTGCCAGCTCACAGGGGCGGCAAGAGACCCAGTACTTC,CASSQGRQETQYF,-,-,TRBJ2-5,TRBV18
TGTGCCAGCAGCGCGGTCCGGACATCCAGCACAGATACGCAGTATTTT,CASSAVRTSSTDTQYF,-,-,TRBJ2-3,TRBV5-5
TGCAGTGCTAGTGTCCCAAATCGCAATCAGCCCCAGCATTTT,CSASVPNRNQPQHF,-,-,TRBJ1-5,TRBV20-1
TGTGCCAGTAGAACCGCAATTGGGCGGGGTTTGACAGATACGCAGTATTTT,CASRTAIGRGLTDTQYF,-,once,TRBJ2-3,TRBV19
TGTGCCAGCAGCTTGACCACAGGGGGTACTGAAGCTTTCTTT,CASSLTTGGTEAFF,TRBD1,-,TRBJ1-1,TRBV5-4
TGTGCCAGCAGCAGAGACAGGGAGCAGCCCCAGCATTTT,CASSRDREQPQHF,TRBD1,few,TRBJ1-5,TRBV7-6
TGTGCCAGCTCACCACTGCGGGAAGGGGGCACAGATACGCAGTATTTT,CASSPLREGGTDTQYF,-,-,TRBJ2-3,TRBV18